One and the same sample provided the 17 T cell receptor beta chains below, sequenced in a study of neurological immune-mediated disorders. TCRdb re-called the 5' RACE reads through MiXCR, storing one row per CDR3 protein. The repertoire holds over 45,000 distinct CDR3 sequences, roughly 24% seen once, with roughly 25% in the top ten. Sequencing was performed on PBMCs. The receptors come from a woman in her sixties or seventies in good health.

There are a few counts of this clonotype. The rearrangement uses TRBV14 and TRBJ2-2, with D hard to call. Trimming shortened V by 0 bases and J by 4 bases, and 6 bases separated the two germline ends. Germline assignment: CDR1 SGHDN and CDR2 FVKESK. This CDR3 contains 14 residues. The CDR3 loop reads CASSQDWSTGELFF. The DNA for the CDR3 is TGTGCCAGCAGCCAAGATTGGAGCACCGGGGAGCTGTTTTTT.

This clonotype has a count of ten or more. CDR3 sequence reads: CASSVDLGTSGNTPRKDTQYF. The CDR3 bases are TGTGCCAGCAGCGTAGACTTAGGGACTAGCGGGAATACCCCCCGGAAAGATACGCAGTATTTT. This rearrangement joins TRBV9 to TRBJ2-3; 13 bases align to TRBD2. The CDR3 runs 21 residues. Germline CDR1 is SGDLS and CDR2 is YYNGEE. Unmatched junction bases numbered 18, after V lost 0 bases and J lost 5 bases.

This clonotype was counted at least ten times. This rearrangement joins TRBV20-1 to TRBJ1-5; 7 positions agree with TRBD1. There are 14 residues in the CDR3. V shed 5 bases, J shed 6 bases, and the junction held 10 bases outside the gene matches. CDR1 and CDR2 (germline): DFQATT, SNEGSKA (reference sequence). The CDR3, as DNA: TGCAGTGCTTTGGACAGGCCAGGGGGTCAGCCCCAGCATTTT. This sequence encodes CSALDRPGGQPQHF.

This clonotype was counted at least ten times. Here the CDR3 DNA reads TGTGCCAGCAGCCAAGGTGTATGGTCTAGCACGTTCTTC. This encodes CASSQGVWSSTFF. The genes are TRBV3-1 and TRBJ2-1, with D tentatively TRBD2 (5 bases). This CDR3 has 13 residues. Germline values: CDR1 LGHDT, CDR2 YNNKEL (reference sequence). Trimming cost V 1 base and J 15 bases, with 16 bases left between them.

This clonotype occurred many times. V gene TRBV29-1 combines with J gene TRBJ2-5, with D maybe TRBD2 (5 bases). The CDR3 consists of 13 residues. Germline V CDR1 and CDR2: SQVTM, ANQGSEA. V was trimmed by 2 bases and J by 5 bases, leaving 12 bases between them. CDR3: CSVELGGGETQYF. The CDR3, as DNA: TGCAGCGTTGAATTGGGCGGCGGGGAGACCCAGTACTTC. The whole variable domain, filled in from reference TRBV29-1 and TRBJ2-5, reads SAVISQKPSRDICQRGTSLTIQCQVDSQVTMMFWYRQQPGQSLTLIATANQGSEATYESGFVIDKFPISRPNLTFSTLTVSNMSPEDSSIYLCSVELGGGETQYFGPGTRLLVL.

As concerns this clonotype: A much larger clone differs from this one at a single base, so this may be a read error. CDR3 in DNA: TGTGCCAGCAGCCAACCAGCGGACATAGATACGCAGTATTTT. Translating gives CASSQPADIDTQYF. The genes are TRBV3-1 and TRBJ2-3; D may match TRBD1 or TRBD2 (5 bases each). With 2 bases removed from V and 5 bases from J, the gap between germline ends came to 11 bases. The CDR3 runs 14 residues. CDR1 is LGHDT, CDR2 YNNKEL, per germline (reference sequence).

Details on this clonotype: Its ends do not fully match the called genes, so a read error is possible. The gene calls are TRBV15 and TRBJ1-3, with a weak D call TRBD1 (5 bases). The CDR3 runs to 16 residues. CDR1 is LNHNV, CDR2 YYDKDF, per germline (reference sequence). The CDR3 DNA follows: TGTGTCACCAGCAGAGATATGGGGGTGTCTGGAAACACCATATATTTT. It encodes CVTSRDMGVSGNTIYF.

This clonotype was observed at least ten times. The rearrangement joins TRBV15 to TRBJ1-5; the match to TRBD1 covers 7 bases. Germline CDR1 reads LNHNV; CDR2 reads YYDKDF (reference sequence). The CDR3 length is 15 residues. V dropped 4 bases and J dropped 6; count of bases not matched to a gene: 9. CDR3 residues: CATSTDQGGGQPQHF. CDR3 DNA: TGTGCCACCAGCACAGATCAGGGGGGAGGTCAGCCCCAGCATTTT.

This clonotype was seen a single time. The genes are TRBV3-1 and TRBJ2-5; no reliable D call. The CDR3 contains 12 residues. Germline V gene sequence: CDR1 LGHDT, CDR2 YNNKEL (reference sequence). Trimming removed 1 base at V and 5 bases at J, with 5 bases between. The chain's CDR3 is CASSQARETQYF. CDR3 coding DNA: TGTGCCAGCAGCCAAGCCCGGGAGACCCAGTACTTC.

This clonotype was seen at least ten times. The chain combines TRBV7-2 with TRBJ2-1, with D possibly matching TRBD2 (6 bases). The germline V gene encodes CDR1 SGHTA and CDR2 FQGNSA. Trimming took off 1 base at V and 4 bases at J, with 17 bases between the two ends. The CDR3 extends over 17 amino acids. CDR3 DNA: TGTGCCAGCAGCTTAGAGGCCGCCCCCCGGGGGTACAATGAGCAGTTCTTC. Its translation is CASSLEAAPRGYNEQFF. The whole variable domain, remainder taken from reference TRBV7-2 and TRBJ2-1, is GAGVSQSPSNKVTEKGKDVELRCDPISGHTALYWYRQSLGQGLEFLIYFQGNSAPDKSGLPSDRFSAERTGGSVSTLTIQRTQQEDSAVYLCASSLEAAPRGYNEQFFGPGTRLTVL.

Concerning this clonotype itself: One junction end does not reproduce the germline sequence, and a read error may be involved. The chain uses TRBV29-1 and TRBJ2-3; D possibly corresponds to TRBD2 (5 bases). The CDR3 loop spans 12 amino acids. Germline V gives CDR1 SQVTM, CDR2 ANQGSEA. CDR3 coding DNA: TGTAGCGTTGGGAGTTACGGAGATAAGCAGTATTTT. Its translation is CSVGSYGDKQYF.

This clonotype appeared a few times. A read error may explain this, as a much larger clone is one base away. The chain carries TRBV5-5 and TRBJ1-1, with a possible D match to TRBD1 (5 bases). The CDR3 has 14 residues. The germline CDR1 and CDR2 sequences are SGHKS and YYEKEE (reference sequence). The CDR3 here is CANSLRGGNTEAFF. As DNA, the CDR3 is TGTGCCAACAGCTTGAGGGGCGGGAACACTGAAGCTTTCTTT.

This clonotype was seen more than once but under ten times. The CDR3: CASSDPNNEQFF. The DNA for the CDR3 is TGCGCCAGCTCGGACCCCAACAATGAGCAGTTCTTC. The chain has TRBV5-1 and TRBJ2-1; no firm D call. CDR1 SGHRS and CDR2 YFSETQ come from the germline V gene. Deletions cut 7 bases from V and 5 bases from J, with 10 bases between. This CDR3 comprises 12 residues.

This rearrangement joins TRBV20-1 to TRBJ1-1; no clear D gene. V dropped 5 bases and J dropped 0 bases, with 7 bases sitting between them. The germline gives CDR1 DFQATT, CDR2 SNEGSKA (reference sequence). The CDR3 contains 12 residues. This chain's CDR3 is CSAVMMNTEAFF. The CDR3 DNA reads TGCAGTGCTGTGATGATGAACACTGAAGCTTTCTTT.

This clonotype showed up many times. The chain joins TRBV3-1 to TRBJ1-2; D is ambiguous. The CDR3 loop spans 12 amino acids. V was trimmed by 2 bases and J by 4 bases, leaving 5 bases between them. Germline V CDR1 and CDR2: LGHDT, YNNKEL (reference sequence). The CDR3 sequence is CASSQSSYGYTF. The CDR3 DNA sequence: TGTGCCAGCAGCCAAAGCAGCTATGGCTACACCTTC.

This rearrangement joins TRBV7-2 to TRBJ1-2; 8 bases fit TRBD1. The germline gives CDR1 SGHTA, CDR2 FQGNSA. After removal of 3 bases from V and 3 bases from J, the junction contained 3 bases not matched to a gene. The CDR3 length is 14 residues. For the CDR3, the DNA is TGTGCCAGCAGCTTTGGGGGACAGGACTATGGCTACACCTTC. Its translation: CASSFGGQDYGYTF.

This clonotype was observed at least ten times. The chain links TRBV5-1 to TRBJ1-1, with a tentative D call TRBD1 (5 bases). CDR1 SGHRS and CDR2 YFSETQ come from the germline V gene. CDR3 size: 14 residues. The V end was cut by 4 bases, the J end by 5 bases, with 15 bases between. The CDR3 spells CASSPSGGGTEAFF. CDR3 nucleotide sequence: TGCGCCAGCAGCCCGTCGGGCGGGGGGACTGAAGCTTTCTTT.